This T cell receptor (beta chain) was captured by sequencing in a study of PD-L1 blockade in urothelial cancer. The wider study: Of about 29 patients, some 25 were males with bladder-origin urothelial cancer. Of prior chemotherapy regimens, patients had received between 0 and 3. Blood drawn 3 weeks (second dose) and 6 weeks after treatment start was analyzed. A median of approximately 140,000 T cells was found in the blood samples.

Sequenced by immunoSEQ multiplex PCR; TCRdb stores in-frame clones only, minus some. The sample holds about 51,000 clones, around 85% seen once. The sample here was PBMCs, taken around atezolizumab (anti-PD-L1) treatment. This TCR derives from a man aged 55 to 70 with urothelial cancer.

The CDR3 coding sequence is TGTGCCAGCCAGGGGTGGGCCCACAATGAGCAGTTCTTC. Its protein is CASQGWAHNEQFF. The chain employs TRBV11-2 and TRBJ2-1; tentatively, D is TRBD1 (6 bases). CDR3 length equals 13 residues. Germline lookup yields CDR1 SGHAT and CDR2 FQNNGV. With 8 bases removed from V and 5 bases from J, the gap between germline ends came to 13 bases.